This TCR beta chain appears in the sequencing data of a study of CD8 T cells in Susac syndrome. When the RNA was reverse transcribed, random hexamers were used with an input of roughly 0.45 to 1 ug. TCRdb used MiXCR to reprocess the immunoSEQ multiplex PCR reads, holding one entry per CDR3 protein. The sample has tens of thousands of distinct CDR3 sequences; more than 85% are singletons. This clonotype showed up just once. The CDR3 totals 14 residues. V was pared by 0 bases and J by 2 bases, with 8 bases between. The V gene's germline CDR1 is SGHTA and CDR2 FQGNSA. The sequence came from a human donor with Susac syndrome. The material sequenced was CD8+ T cells from PBMCs. The chain recombines TRBV7-2 with TRBJ2-7; possible D gene TRBD2, 5 bases. CDR3 in amino acids: CASSLARGTYEQYF. CDR3 DNA sequence: TGTGCCAGCAGCTTAGCCCGAGGGACCTACGAGCAGTACTTC.